The rows below give T cell receptor beta chains drawn from one sample of a study of PD-1 blockade in mismatch repair-deficient tumors. The data were produced by immunoSEQ multiplex PCR, yet TCRdb's version contains in-frame clones alone and is incomplete. The table includes under 95,000 clones, over 70% detected once. This specimen was peripheral blood, taken 12 weeks after starting pembrolizumab. All receptors come from an adult with mismatch repair-deficient cancer. CDR3s include the opening cysteine and the closing phenylalanine or tryptophan. The D gene is left open where the match is weak.

15	.	TRBV6-6	TRBJ1-5	TGTGCCAGCAGTTACAGGGCCACAAGCAATCAGCCCCAGCATTTT	CASSYRATSNQPQHF
15	.	TRBV5-1	TRBJ2-2	TGCGCCAGCAGCTTGGAAGGGGGGAACACCGGGGAGCTGTTTTTT	CASSLEGGNTGELFF
15	.	TRBV29-1	TRBJ2-3	TGCAGCGTTGAAGGAGGTCTTAGTAGCACAGATACGCAGTATTTT	CSVEGGLSSTDTQYF
16	TRBD2	TRBV7-6	TRBJ2-1	TGTGCCAGCAGCTTAAAGTTGGCGGGAGTCAGAAATGAGCAGTTCTTC	CASSLKLAGVRNEQFF
11	.	TRBV5-1	TRBJ2-7	TGCGCCAGCAGCTCCGACTACGAGCAGTACTTC	CASSSDYEQYF
14	.	TRBV5-1	TRBJ1-2	TGCGCCAGCAGCTTGGAAGGGGGTCCCTATGGCTACACCTTC	CASSLEGGPYGYTF
14	.	TRBV7-9	TRBJ2-7	TGTGCCAGCAGCTTCTGGGGGGTCTCCTACGAGCAGTACTTC	CASSFWGVSYEQYF
15	.	TRBV7-2	TRBJ2-1	TGTGCCAGCAGCCCCGGCGGGACCCAACTAGTGGAGCAGTTCTTC	CASSPGGTQLVEQFF
10	.	TRBV20-1	TRBJ2-5	TGCAGTGCCGAGGCACTAACCCAGTACTTC	CSAEALTQYF
16	.	TRBV4-1	TRBJ1-2	TGCGCCAGCAGCCAAGATAGGGCTGAGGGGAACTATGGCTACACCTTC	CASSQDRAEGNYGYTF
12	.	TRBV28	TRBJ2-1	TGTGCCAGCACCAACCTCGGCAATGAGCAGTTCTTC	CASTNLGNEQFF
14	.	TRBV7-2	TRBJ2-7	TGTGCCAGCAGCTTAGATCTGGCATCCTACGAGCAGTACTTC	CASSLDLASYEQYF